The 12 T cell receptor beta chains below all came from one sample that was sequenced in a study of CD8 T cells in Susac syndrome. Reverse transcription of 0.5 to 1 ug RNA was performed with random hexamers. MiXCR, run by TCRdb on the immunoSEQ multiplex PCR reads, gives a single entry per CDR3 protein. The sample has around 130,000 distinct CDR3 sequences, roughly 89% seen once; the top ten hold about 0.25%. Material for sequencing was CD8+ T cells from PBMCs. These receptors were obtained from a human donor with multiple sclerosis.

The J gene is TRBJ2-1, the V gene TRBV19; no reliable D call. The CDR3 length is 15 residues. Germline values: CDR1 LNHDA, CDR2 SQIVND (reference sequence). The V and J ends lost 2 bases and 2 bases respectively, with 10 bases between them. The CDR3 DNA is TGTGCCAGTAGTATAACTGGGAAGCCCTACAATGAGCAGTTCTTC. Translation gives CASSITGKPYNEQFF.

The chain joins TRBV27 to TRBJ2-3; D tentatively fits TRBD1 or TRBD2 (5 bases each). V was shortened by 4 bases and J by 1 base, with 15 bases between the two germline ends. The length of the CDR3 is 16 residues. Germline CDR1 and CDR2: MNHEY and SMNVEV (reference sequence). In nucleotides, the CDR3 is TGTGCCAGCAGTTGGGGGAGCGCCCTTGGCACAGATACGCAGTATTTT. Its protein is CASSWGSALGTDTQYF.

This clonotype was picked up a small number of times. The V and J genes are TRBV7-2 and TRBJ2-3; a weak D match, TRBD2 (5 bases). This CDR3 is built from 14 residues. Trimming removed 3 bases at V and 2 bases at J, with 9 bases between. Germline values: CDR1 SGHTA, CDR2 FQGNSA. The CDR3 loop is CASSLDFTTDTQYF. In nucleotides, the CDR3 is TGTGCCAGCAGCTTGGACTTTACCACAGATACGCAGTATTTT. Variable domain in full (rest from reference TRBV7-2 and TRBJ2-3): GAGVSQSPSNKVTEKGKDVELRCDPISGHTALYWYRQSLGQGLEFLIYFQGNSAPDKSGLPSDRFSAERTGGSVSTLTIQRTQQEDSAVYLCASSLDFTTDTQYFGPGTRLTVL.

V gene TRBV29-1 combines with J gene TRBJ1-1; D gene ambiguous. This CDR3 has 12 residues. CDR1 and CDR2 (germline): SQVTM, ANQGSEA. Trimming pared 6 bases from V and 6 bases from J, leaving 14 bases between. This CDR3 reads CSVIESGAEAFF. CDR3 sequence (DNA): TGCAGCGTCATAGAATCTGGGGCTGAAGCTTTCTTT.

CDR3 protein: CASTSQPGASYEQYF. For the CDR3, the DNA is TGTGCCAGCACCTCCCAGCCGGGAGCTTCATACGAGCAGTACTTC. This sequence joins TRBV5-6 and TRBJ2-7, with TRBD2 as a possible D gene (6 bases). V was cut by 6 bases and J by 4 bases, with 20 bases left in between. Germline values: CDR1 SGHDT, CDR2 YYEEEE. This CDR3 has 15 amino acids.

In DNA form, the CDR3 reads TGTGCCAGCAGCCAAGTACAGGGATACAATGAGCAGTTCTTC. Translated, it gives CASSQVQGYNEQFF. The J gene is TRBJ2-1, the V gene TRBV3-1; D may be TRBD1 (6 bases). The CDR3 has 14 residues. The germline CDR1 and CDR2 sequences are LGHDT and YNNKEL (reference sequence). The ends were cut back, 1 base at V and 4 bases at J, with 8 bases in the middle.

This chain joins TRBV18 and TRBJ2-1; 7 nucleotides agree with TRBD2. The CDR3 length is 13 residues. Germline V gene lookup returns CDR1 KGHSH and CDR2 LQKENI. The trim removed 3 bases at V and 8 bases at J, leaving 4 bases unmatched. The CDR3 nucleotides read TGTGCCAGCTCACCTGAACGGGAGGATGAGCAGTTCTTC. Translation: CASSPEREDEQFF.

This chain uses TRBV27 with TRBJ2-1, with D uncertain. This CDR3 comprises 13 residues. The germline gives CDR1 MNHEY, CDR2 SMNVEV (reference sequence). Trimming left V 5 bases short and J 5 bases short, with 10 bases between. DNA for the CDR3: TGTGCCAGCAGTCCACTTGGGGACAATGAGCAGTTCTTC. It yields the protein CASSPLGDNEQFF.

This clonotype has a single count. This chain uses TRBV12-3 or TRBV12-4 with TRBJ2-5; D is undetermined. The length of the CDR3 is 12 residues. The V and J ends lost 7 bases and 7 bases respectively, with 13 bases between them. The CDR3 region is CASTYDLSTQYF. In DNA, the CDR3 is TGTGCCAGCACTTACGACCTGTCGACCCAGTACTTC.

The rearrangement links TRBV7-8 to TRBJ1-5; the D gene is possibly TRBD1 (5 bases). The CDR3 is made up of 13 amino acids. V lost 1 base and J 6 bases, leaving 7 bases between the germline ends. Germline V gene lookup returns CDR1 SGHVS and CDR2 FQNEAQ. Here the CDR3 reads CASSLGGIQPQHF. The DNA for the CDR3 is TGTGCCAGCAGCTTAGGGGGGATTCAGCCCCAGCATTTT.

The chain combines TRBV27 with TRBJ2-7; tentatively, D is TRBD1 (6 bases). V lost 7 bases and J 3 bases, leaving 16 bases between the germline ends. The germline V gene encodes CDR1 MNHEY and CDR2 SMNVEV (reference sequence). There are 14 residues in the CDR3. For the CDR3, the DNA is TGTGCCAGCACGGCCAGACAGGATCTCTACGAGCAGTACTTC. Protein: CASTARQDLYEQYF.

The chain couples TRBV27 to TRBJ2-1; TRBD2 matches at 9 bases. The CDR3 extends over 14 amino acids. Germline CDR1 reads MNHEY; CDR2 reads SMNVEV (reference sequence). After removal of 7 bases from V and 5 bases from J, the junction contained 6 bases not matched to a gene. This chain's CDR3 is CASTRAGGHNEQFF. The CDR3 nucleotides read TGTGCCAGCACGAGAGCGGGAGGCCACAATGAGCAGTTCTTC.